Listed below are T cell receptor beta chains from one sample, sequenced in a study of blood T cells in healthy people across ages. Each CDR3 protein gets one entry after TCRdb re-called the 5' RACE reads with MiXCR. Among about 800,000 distinct CDR3 sequences listed, 20% to 30% were seen once. The same sample was also used in a study of T cells of mothers and their children.

The material sequenced was blood. These receptors were taken from a boy aged 5-17 years in good health. CDR3s include the opening cysteine and the closing phenylalanine or tryptophan. Fields, in order: J gene, V gene, clone size, D gene, CDR3 length, CDR3 protein, CDR3 DNA. The D gene is left open where the match is weak. For some rows the clone size is stated as once, few or many, or as a class when expanded; others skip it.

TRBJ2-1 | TRBV7-9 | many | TRBD2 | 15 | CASSLAGSSYNEQFF | TGTGCTAGCAGCTTAGCGGGATCCTCCTACAATGAGCAGTTCTTC
TRBJ2-3 | TRBV7-2 | . | TRBD2 | 16 | CASSQNSGRNADTQYF | TGTGCCAGCAGCCAGAATAGCGGGAGGAACGCAGATACGCAGTATTTT
TRBJ2-3 | TRBV27 | few | . | 17 | CASSPILKTTSTDTQYF | TGTGCCAGCAGTCCTATCCTCAAAACAACTAGCACAGATACGCAGTATTTT
TRBJ1-4 | TRBV28 | . | TRBD1 | 15 | CASSLQGARSEKLFF | TGTGCCAGCAGTCTTCAGGGGGCGCGTTCTGAAAAACTGTTTTTT
TRBJ2-5 | TRBV20-1 | few | TRBD2 | 12 | CTVKVQGGSQYF | TGCACCGTAAAGGTCCAGGGAGGGTCCCAGTACTTC
TRBJ1-4 | TRBV3-1 | . | . | 14 | CASSPNQGTEKLFF | TGTGCCAGCAGCCCGAACCAGGGGACTGAAAAACTGTTTTTT
TRBJ2-2 | TRBV11-2 | few | . | 15 | CASSFRTVNTGELFF | TGTGCCAGCAGCTTCCGGACAGTTAACACCGGGGAGCTGTTTTTT
TRBJ1-5 | TRBV18 | many | . | 14 | CASSPGDSNQPQHF | TGTGCCAGCTCACCGGGTGATAGCAATCAGCCCCAGCATTTT
TRBJ1-1 | TRBV29-1 | . | . | 13 | CSAPNSISNEAFF | TGCAGCGCACCAAATTCCATATCTAACGAAGCTTTCTTT
TRBJ2-5 | TRBV7-9 | . | TRBD1 | 14 | CASSHRDSPKTQYF | TGTGCCAGCAGCCACCGGGACAGCCCGAAGACCCAGTACTTC
TRBJ2-4 | TRBV9 | . | . | 18 | CASSFGSPQPLAKNIQYF | TGTGCCAGCAGCTTCGGGTCCCCTCAGCCACTAGCCAAAAACATTCAGTACTTC
TRBJ2-2 | TRBV3-1 | . | TRBD2 | 14 | CASSYGAGAGELFF | TGTGCCAGCAGCTACGGAGCGGGAGCCGGGGAGCTGTTTTTT
TRBJ2-2 | TRBV7-2 | few | TRBD1 | 16 | CASSLSPDRGTGELFF | TGTGCCAGCAGCTTATCCCCCGACAGGGGTACCGGGGAGCTGTTTTTT
TRBJ2-5 | TRBV7-9 | . | . | 15 | CASSPGVERQETQYF | TGTGCCAGCAGTCCCGGCGTAGAAAGGCAAGAGACCCAGTACTTC
TRBJ2-2 | TRBV18 | few | . | 15 | CASSPPGPGPGELFF | TGTGCCAGCTCACCACCTGGACCCGGTCCCGGGGAGCTGTTTTTT
TRBJ2-1 | TRBV4-3 | . | . | 13 | CASSQEQGDEQFF | TGCGCCAGCAGCCAAGAGCAGGGCGATGAGCAGTTCTTC
TRBJ1-5 | TRBV27 | . | . | 15 | CASRPSGGVYQPQHF | TGTGCCAGCAGACCCTCTGGGGGGGTATATCAGCCCCAGCATTTT
TRBJ2-1 | TRBV20-1 | . | TRBD2 | 16 | CSARDGGSGRYNEQFF | TGCAGTGCTAGAGATGGCGGTAGCGGGAGATACAATGAGCAGTTCTTC
TRBJ2-7 | TRBV6-2/TRBV6-3 | few | TRBD1 | 14 | CASRGPGQGYEQYF | TGTGCCAGCAGAGGGCCGGGACAGGGCTACGAGCAGTACTTC
TRBJ2-5 | TRBV7-7 | few | TRBD1 | 14 | CASSRTGLRETQYF | TGTGCTAGCAGCCGGACAGGGTTGAGGGAGACCCAGTACTTC
TRBJ2-4 | TRBV11-2 | . | TRBD2 | 17 | CASSLGGSGILKNIQYF | TGTGCCAGCAGCTTAGGGGGTAGCGGGATCCTCAAGAACATTCAGTACTTC
TRBJ2-5 | TRBV20-1 | . | . | 14 | CNAIIGTRKETQYF | TGCAATGCTATCATCGGGACCAGAAAAGAGACCCAGTACTTC
TRBJ1-4 | TRBV18 | . | TRBD1 | 16 | CASSPPTSGTGRKLFF | TGTGCCAGCTCACCACCGACGAGTGGGACAGGGAGAAAACTGTTTTTT
TRBJ2-3 | TRBV11-2 | . | TRBD1 | 17 | CASSLRQGVFGTDTQYF | TGTGCCAGCAGCTTGCGACAGGGCGTATTTGGCACAGATACGCAGTATTTT
TRBJ2-4 | TRBV7-6 | . | TRBD2 | 19 | CASSLEGSGGPLAKNIQYF | TGTGCCAGCAGCTTAGAAGGCTCGGGAGGGCCTTTAGCCAAAAACATTCAGTACTTC
TRBJ2-7 | TRBV7-2 | . | TRBD2 | 13 | CASSLAASGEQYF | TGTGCCAGCAGCTTAGCGGCTAGCGGCGAGCAGTACTTC
TRBJ2-1 | TRBV2 | few | TRBD2 | 14 | CASSVASGSYEQFF | TGTGCCAGCAGTGTGGCTAGCGGGAGTTATGAGCAGTTCTTC
TRBJ1-4 | TRBV3-1 | . | . | 12 | CASTENNEKLFF | TGTGCCAGCACCGAAAATAATGAAAAACTGTTTTTT
TRBJ1-2 | TRBV2 | . | . | 12 | CASWYATYGYTF | TGTGCCAGCTGGTACGCAACCTATGGCTACACCTTC
TRBJ2-2 | TRBV5-1 | . | . | 14 | CASRTELNAGELFF | TGCGCCAGCCGGACGGAGTTGAACGCCGGGGAGCTGTTTTTT
TRBJ2-7 | TRBV20-1 | . | . | 12 | CSALRSGYEQYF | TGCAGTGCTCTTAGAAGCGGCTACGAGCAGTACTTC
TRBJ2-5 | TRBV18 | . | . | 15 | CASSPPVRGQETQYF | TGTGCCAGCTCACCACCGGTGAGGGGGCAAGAGACCCAGTACTTC
TRBJ2-4 | TRBV6-1 | few | TRBD2 | 16 | CASSEIAGGMKNIQYF | TGTGCCAGCAGTGAAATAGCGGGGGGGATGAAAAACATTCAGTACTTC
TRBJ1-5 | TRBV28 | . | . | 14 | CASRIRGGGQPQHF | TGTGCCAGCCGAATCAGGGGCGGAGGTCAGCCCCAGCATTTT
TRBJ1-5 | TRBV2 | . | . | 12 | CATRQNNQPQHF | TGTGCCACCAGACAGAACAATCAGCCCCAGCATTTT
TRBJ1-6 | TRBV7-2 | . | . | 16 | CASSLGYSTNNSPLHF | TGTGCCAGCAGCCTCGGATATTCTACGAATAATTCACCCCTCCACTTT
TRBJ2-7 | TRBV27 | . | TRBD1 | 16 | CASSKNSGTGTYEQYF | TGTGCCAGCAGTAAAAATTCCGGGACAGGGACCTACGAGCAGTACTTC
TRBJ2-7 | TRBV27 | . | . | 16 | CASSFKGWRSSGEQYF | TGTGCCAGCAGTTTTAAGGGTTGGAGGAGTTCGGGCGAGCAGTACTTC
TRBJ2-5 | TRBV29-1 | . | . | 14 | CSVVDRTYGETQYF | TGCAGCGTTGTGGACAGAACCTACGGAGAGACCCAGTACTTC
TRBJ1-3 | TRBV5-1 | few | . | 15 | CASSPTGTPGNTIYF | TGCGCCAGCAGCCCTACCGGGACGCCTGGAAACACCATATATTTT
TRBJ2-2 | TRBV6-2/TRBV6-3 | . | . | 14 | CASSTGTPTGELFF | TGTGCCAGCAGTACGGGAACCCCCACCGGGGAGCTGTTTTTT
TRBJ2-4 | TRBV4-3 | few | . | 16 | CASSQDVTKIQETQYF | TGCGCCAGCAGCCAAGATGTGACAAAGATACAAGAGACTCAGTACTTC
TRBJ2-5 | TRBV6-1 | . | . | 16 | CASRGFSPSLNETQYF | TGTGCCAGCAGGGGATTCAGTCCTTCCCTTAACGAGACCCAGTACTTC
TRBJ1-2 | TRBV11-2 | few | . | 12 | CASSLGSTEATF | TGTGCCAGCAGCTTAGGGTCAACAGAGGCCACCTTC
TRBJ2-7 | TRBV5-5 | few | . | 16 | CASSYPGGRPSYEQYF | TGTGCCAGCAGCTACCCAGGAGGTCGCCCGTCCTACGAGCAGTACTTC